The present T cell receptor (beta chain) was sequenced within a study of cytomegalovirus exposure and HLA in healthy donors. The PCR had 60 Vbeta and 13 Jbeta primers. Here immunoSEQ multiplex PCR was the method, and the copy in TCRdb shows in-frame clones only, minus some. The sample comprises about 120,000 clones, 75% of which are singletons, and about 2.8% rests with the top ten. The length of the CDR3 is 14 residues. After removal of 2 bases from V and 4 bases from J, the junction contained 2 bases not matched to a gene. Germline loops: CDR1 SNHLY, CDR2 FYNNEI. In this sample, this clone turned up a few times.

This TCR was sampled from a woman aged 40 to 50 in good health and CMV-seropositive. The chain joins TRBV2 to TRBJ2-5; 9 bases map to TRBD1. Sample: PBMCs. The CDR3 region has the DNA TGTGCCAGCAGTGAACGGGGACAGGGAGAGACCCAGTACTTC. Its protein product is CASSERGQGETQYF.